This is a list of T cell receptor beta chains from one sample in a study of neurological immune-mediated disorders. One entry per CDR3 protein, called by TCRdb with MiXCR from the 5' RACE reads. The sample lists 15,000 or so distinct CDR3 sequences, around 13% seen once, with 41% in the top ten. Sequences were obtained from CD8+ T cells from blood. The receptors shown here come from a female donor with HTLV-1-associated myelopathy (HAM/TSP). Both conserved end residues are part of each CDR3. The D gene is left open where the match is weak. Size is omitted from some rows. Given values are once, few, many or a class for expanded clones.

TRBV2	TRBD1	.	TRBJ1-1	TGTGCCAGGAACAGGGGTGGGTACACTGAAGCTTTCTTT	CARNRGGYTEAFF
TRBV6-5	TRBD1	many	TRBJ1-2	TGTGCCAGCAGTTCACCCGGGACAGACTATGGCTACACCTTC	CASSSPGTDYGYTF
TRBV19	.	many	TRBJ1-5	TGTGCCAGTAGTATGGAAGGAGGGGACAATCAGCCCCAGCATTTT	CASSMEGGDNQPQHF
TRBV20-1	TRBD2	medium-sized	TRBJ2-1	TGCAGTGCTAGAGATCAGCGGGAGTTCAATGAGCAGTTCTTC	CSARDQREFNEQFF
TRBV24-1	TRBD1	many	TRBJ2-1	TGTGCCACCACCAAGAGCGGACAGGGGGCTCATGAGCAGTTCTTC	CATTKSGQGAHEQFF
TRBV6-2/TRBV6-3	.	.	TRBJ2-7	TGTTCCAGCGCAATAGCATACGAGCAGTACTTC	CSSAIAYEQYF
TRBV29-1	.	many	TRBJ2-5	TGCAGCGTTGAGTCTCTGGGGCCGAGGGAGACCCAGTACTTC	CSVESLGPRETQYF
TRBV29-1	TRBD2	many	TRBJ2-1	TGCAGCGTTGGGCTAGCGGTTCCCAATGAGCAGTTCTTC	CSVGLAVPNEQFF
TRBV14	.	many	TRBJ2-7	TGTGCCAGCAGCCTCATACCAGGGGCTACCTACGAGCAGTACTTC	CASSLIPGATYEQYF
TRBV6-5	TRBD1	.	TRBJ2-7	TGTGCCAGTAGTTCGGACAGGGACCGCGAGCAGTACTTC	CASSSDRDREQYF
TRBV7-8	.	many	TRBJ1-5	TGTGCCAGCAGCTTAGGGACCTCAAGTCAGCCCCAGCATTTT	CASSLGTSSQPQHF
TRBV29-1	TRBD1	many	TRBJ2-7	TGCAGCGTTGACCTAGGACAGGGGGCCCACGAGCAGTACTTC	CSVDLGQGAHEQYF
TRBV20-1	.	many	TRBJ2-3	TGCAGTGCTAGTGAGGCCGGGGCCACAGATACGCAGTATTTT	CSASEAGATDTQYF
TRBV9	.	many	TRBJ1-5	TGTGCCAGCAGCGTACCAGGGAGAGGGCAGCCCCAGCATTTT	CASSVPGRGQPQHF
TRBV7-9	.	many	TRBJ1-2	TGTGCCAGCAGCTTATTGAGGGAAGGGGACTATGGCTACACCTTC	CASSLLREGDYGYTF
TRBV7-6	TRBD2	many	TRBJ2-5	TGTGCCAGCAGCTTGGGACTAGCGGCACAAGAGACCCAGTACTTC	CASSLGLAAQETQYF
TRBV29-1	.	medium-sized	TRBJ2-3	TGCAGCGTTGTAGGCGGGAACACAGATACGCAGTATTTT	CSVVGGNTDTQYF
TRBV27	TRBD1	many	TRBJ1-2	TGTGCCAGCAGCCCTGGGACAGGGCCCTATGGCTACACCTTC	CASSPGTGPYGYTF
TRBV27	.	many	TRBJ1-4	TGTGCCAGCAGTCGGACTGTGGGAGAAAAACTGTTTTTT	CASSRTVGEKLFF
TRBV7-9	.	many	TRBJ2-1	TGTGCCAGCAGCCCGCCGGTCTCGGGACAAGAGTACAATGAGCAGTTCTTC	CASSPPVSGQEYNEQFF
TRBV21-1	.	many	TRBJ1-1	TGTGCCAGCAGCAGCCGGGACAGGGGGAGAAACCAAGCTTTCTTT	CASSSRDRGRNQAFF
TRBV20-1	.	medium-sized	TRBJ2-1	TGCAGTGCTAGAAAGCAATCCTACAATGAGCAGTTCTTC	CSARKQSYNEQFF
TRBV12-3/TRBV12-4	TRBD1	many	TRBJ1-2	TGTGCCAGCAGTTCGGGGACAGGGGGCAACTATGGCTACACCTTC	CASSSGTGGNYGYTF
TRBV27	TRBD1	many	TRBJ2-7	TGTGCCAGCAGTGGGACAGGGAACGAGCAGTACTTC	CASSGTGNEQYF
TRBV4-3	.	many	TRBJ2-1	TGCGCCAGCAGCCAATCACGCAGCTCCTACAATGAGCAGTTCTTC	CASSQSRSSYNEQFF
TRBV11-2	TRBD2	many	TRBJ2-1	TGTGCCAGCAGCTTAGGATGGACTAGCGGGTCTGACAATGAGCAGTTCTTC	CASSLGWTSGSDNEQFF
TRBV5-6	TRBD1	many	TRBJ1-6	TGTGCCAGCAGACGTGGGACAGGGAAATCACCCCTCCACTTT	CASRRGTGKSPLHF
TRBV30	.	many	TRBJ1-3	TGTGCCTGGACCAGGGGCGTCTCTGGAAACACCATATATTTT	CAWTRGVSGNTIYF
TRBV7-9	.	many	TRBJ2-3	TGTGCCAGCAGCTCTGGGGGAGATACGCAGTATTTT	CASSSGGDTQYF
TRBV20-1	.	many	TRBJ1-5	TGCAGTGCTAGAGGCGTGCAGGTTACCAGCAATCAGCCCCAGCATTTT	CSARGVQVTSNQPQHF
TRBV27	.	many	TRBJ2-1	TGTGCCAGCAGAACGACAGGTGACTACAATGAGCAGTTCTTC	CASRTTGDYNEQFF
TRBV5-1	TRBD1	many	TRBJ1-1	TGCGCCAGCAGCTCGGACAGGACCATGAACACTGAAGCTTTCTTT	CASSSDRTMNTEAFF
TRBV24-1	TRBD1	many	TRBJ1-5	TGTGCCACCAGTGACCGCGGACAGGCCTCGAATCAGCCCCAGCATTTT	CATSDRGQASNQPQHF
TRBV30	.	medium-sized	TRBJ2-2	TGTGCCTGGGCTGAAAGTGGGACCGGGGAGCTGTTTTTT	CAWAESGTGELFF
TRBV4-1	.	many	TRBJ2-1	TGCGCCAGCAGCCGCGGTCCGAATGAGCAGTTCTTC	CASSRGPNEQFF
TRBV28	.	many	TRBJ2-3	TGTGCCAGCAGTTTCGGGGTGGCAGATACGCAGTATTTT	CASSFGVADTQYF
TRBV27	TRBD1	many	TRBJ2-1	TGTGCCAGCAGCAAGACAGGGTCTTACAATGAGCAGTTCTTC	CASSKTGSYNEQFF
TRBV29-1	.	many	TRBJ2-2	TGCAGCGTCGCCTTCACAGGGTACGCCGGGGAGCTGTTTTTT	CSVAFTGYAGELFF
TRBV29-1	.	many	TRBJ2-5	TGCAGCGTTGAGCGGGGCCAATTGACCCAGTACTTC	CSVERGQLTQYF
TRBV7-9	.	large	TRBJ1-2	TGTGCCAGCAGTCCCCCAGGGGCCCCTTACTATGGCTACACCTTC	CASSPPGAPYYGYTF
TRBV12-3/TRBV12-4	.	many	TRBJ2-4	TGTGCCAGCAGTTTAGCTGGGGCCAAAAACATTCAGTACTTC	CASSLAGAKNIQYF
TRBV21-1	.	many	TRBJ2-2	TGTGCCAGCAGCGCCCCCTTCCAGGGGCGGTGGAACACCGGGGAGCTGTTTTTT	CASSAPFQGRWNTGELFF
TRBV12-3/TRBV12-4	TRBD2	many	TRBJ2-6	TGTGCCAGCAGTTCCCCTGCACTAGCGGCCTTATCTGGGGCCAACGTCCTGACTTTC	CASSSPALAALSGANVLTF
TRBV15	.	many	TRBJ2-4	TGTGCCACCAGCAGAGATGGGGCGGGCGACGGCATTCAGTACTTC	CATSRDGAGDGIQYF
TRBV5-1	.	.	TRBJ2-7	TGCGCCAGCAGCTTTGGACAGTACCTAGACGAGCAGTACTTC	CASSFGQYLDEQYF
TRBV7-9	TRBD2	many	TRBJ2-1	TGTGCCAGCAGCCCGAGCGGGAGGGGCGACAATGAGCAGTTCTTC	CASSPSGRGDNEQFF
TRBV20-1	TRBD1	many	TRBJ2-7	TGCAGTGCTAGAGTCCGGGACAGCTCCTACGAGCAGTACTTC	CSARVRDSSYEQYF
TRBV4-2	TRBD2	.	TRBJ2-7	TGTGCCAGCAGCCGTTTGCCGGGACTACAATACGAGCAGTACTTC	CASSRLPGLQYEQYF
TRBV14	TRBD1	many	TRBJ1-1	TGTGCCAGCAGCCAAGGGGACAGGCACTACATGAACACTGAAGCTTTCTTT	CASSQGDRHYMNTEAFF
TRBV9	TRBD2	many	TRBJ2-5	TGTGCCAGCAGCGTTAGCGGGGGTATCCAAGAGACCCAGTACTTC	CASSVSGGIQETQYF
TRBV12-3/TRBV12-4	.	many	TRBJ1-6	TGTGCCAGCAGGGAGGGAGTCCCCTATAATTCACCCCTCCACTTT	CASREGVPYNSPLHF
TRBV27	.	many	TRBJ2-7	TGTGCCAGCAGTTTTGGTACCTCCTACGAGCAGTACTTC	CASSFGTSYEQYF
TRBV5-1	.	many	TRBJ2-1	TGCGCCAGCAGCCGCGGGCAGGTCCGGGTGAGGGGGTACAATGAGCAGTTCTTC	CASSRGQVRVRGYNEQFF